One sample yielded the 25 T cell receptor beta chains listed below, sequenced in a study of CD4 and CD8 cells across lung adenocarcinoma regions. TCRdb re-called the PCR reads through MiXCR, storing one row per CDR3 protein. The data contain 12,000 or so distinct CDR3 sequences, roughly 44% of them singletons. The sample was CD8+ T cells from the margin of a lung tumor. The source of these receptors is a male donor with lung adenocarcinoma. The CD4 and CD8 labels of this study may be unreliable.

The CDR3, as DNA: TGTGCCAGCAGCAAAGGCAGGGGCTCGGCCAAAAACATTCAGTACTTC. This encodes CASSKGRGSAKNIQYF. The V and J genes are TRBV6-1 and TRBJ2-4; possibly TRBD1 for D (6 bases). The CDR3 length is 16 residues. Trimming cost V 6 bases and J 1 base, with 16 bases left between them. Germline CDR1 is MNHNS and CDR2 is SASEGT.

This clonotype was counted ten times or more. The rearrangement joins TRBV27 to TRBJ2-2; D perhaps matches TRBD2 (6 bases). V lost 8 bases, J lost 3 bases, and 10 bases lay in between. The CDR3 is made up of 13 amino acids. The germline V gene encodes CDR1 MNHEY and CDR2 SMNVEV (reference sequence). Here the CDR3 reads CASCTSYTGELFF. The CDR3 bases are TGTGCCAGCTGTACTAGCTACACCGGGGAGCTGTTTTTT.

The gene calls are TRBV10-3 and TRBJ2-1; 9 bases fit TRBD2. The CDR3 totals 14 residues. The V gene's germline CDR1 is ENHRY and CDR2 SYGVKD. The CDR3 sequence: CAGGGAGPWNEQFF. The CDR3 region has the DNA TGTGCGGGCGGGGGGGCAGGGCCATGGAATGAGCAGTTCTTC.

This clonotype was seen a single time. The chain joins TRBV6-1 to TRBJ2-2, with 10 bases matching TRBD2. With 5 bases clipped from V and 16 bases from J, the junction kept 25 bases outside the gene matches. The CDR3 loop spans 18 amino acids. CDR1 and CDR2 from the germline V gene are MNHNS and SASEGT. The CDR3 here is CASSPRRLAGVSTGKQFF. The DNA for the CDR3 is TGTGCCAGCAGTCCCCGGCGCCTAGCGGGAGTGAGCACCGGTAAGCAGTTTTTT.

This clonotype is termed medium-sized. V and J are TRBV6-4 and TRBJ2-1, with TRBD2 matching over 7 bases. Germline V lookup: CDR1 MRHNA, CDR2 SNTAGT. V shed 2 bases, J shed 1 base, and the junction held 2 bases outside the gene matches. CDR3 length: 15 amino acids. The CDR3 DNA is TGTGCCAGCAGTGACGGGGAGGGGTCCTACAATGAGCAGTTCTTC. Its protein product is CASSDGEGSYNEQFF.

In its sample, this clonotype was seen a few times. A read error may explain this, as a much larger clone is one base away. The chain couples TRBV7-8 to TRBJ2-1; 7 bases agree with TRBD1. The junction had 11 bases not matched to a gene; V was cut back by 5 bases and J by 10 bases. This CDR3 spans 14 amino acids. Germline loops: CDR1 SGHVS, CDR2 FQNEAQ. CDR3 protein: CASSLGQVPYEQFF. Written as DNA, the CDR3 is TGTGCCAGCAGCCTCGGACAGGTCCCCTACGAGCAGTTCTTC.

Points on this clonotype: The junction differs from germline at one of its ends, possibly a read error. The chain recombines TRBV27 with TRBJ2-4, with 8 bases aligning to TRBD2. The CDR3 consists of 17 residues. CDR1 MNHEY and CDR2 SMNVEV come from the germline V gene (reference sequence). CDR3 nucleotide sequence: TGTGCCAGCAGTTCGGGACTAGGGGCTGTGGGCCAAAACATGCAGTACTTC. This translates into CASSSGLGAVGQNMQYF.

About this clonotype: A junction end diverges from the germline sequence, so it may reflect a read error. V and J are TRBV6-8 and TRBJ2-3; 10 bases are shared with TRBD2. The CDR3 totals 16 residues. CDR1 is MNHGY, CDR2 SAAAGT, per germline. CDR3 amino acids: CFSGGVAGGDTDTQYF. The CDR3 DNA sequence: TGTTTCAGCGGGGGGGTAGCGGGAGGAGACACAGATACGCAGTACTTT.

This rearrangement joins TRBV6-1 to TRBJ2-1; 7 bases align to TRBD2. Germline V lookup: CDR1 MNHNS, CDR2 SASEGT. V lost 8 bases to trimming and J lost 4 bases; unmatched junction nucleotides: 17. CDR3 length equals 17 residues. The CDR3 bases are TGTGCCAGCGGGGGGGGGGGGGGGGGGGGGGGATACAATGAGCAGTTCTTC. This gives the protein CASGGGGGGGGYNEQFF.

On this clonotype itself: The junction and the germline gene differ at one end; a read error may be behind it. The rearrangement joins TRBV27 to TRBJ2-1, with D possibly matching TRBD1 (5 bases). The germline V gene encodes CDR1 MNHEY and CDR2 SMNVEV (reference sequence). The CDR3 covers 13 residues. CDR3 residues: CASSGRVKKILYF. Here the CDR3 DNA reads TGTGCCAGCAGTGGCAGGGTGAAAAAGATCCTGTACTTC.

In nucleotides, the CDR3 is TGTGCCAGCAGTTACGCCGGGACAGGGTCCCACGGGCTGTTCTTC. Its translation: CASSYAGTGSHGLFF. This sequence joins TRBV6-5 and TRBJ2-1, with 9 bases that match TRBD1. Germline V gene sequence: CDR1 MNHEY, CDR2 SVGAGI. V was pared by 2 bases and J by 15 bases, with 14 bases of the junction left unmatched. This CDR3 has 15 amino acids.

The CDR3 DNA sequence: TGTGCCAGCAGTTTATCGGCTTTAGGTGATACGCAGTATTTT. Translating it yields CASSLSALGDTQYF. This chain uses TRBV27 with TRBJ2-3, with D uncertain. The CDR3 is 14 amino acids. The V gene lost 0 bases and the J gene lost 6 bases, with 10 bases spanning the gap. Germline V gene data show CDR1 as MNHEY and CDR2 as SMNVEV (reference sequence).

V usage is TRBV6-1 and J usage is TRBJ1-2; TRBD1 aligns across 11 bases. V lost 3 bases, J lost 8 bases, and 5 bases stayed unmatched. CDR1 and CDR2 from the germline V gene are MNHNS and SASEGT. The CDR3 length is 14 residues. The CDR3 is CASSDGQGARGYTF. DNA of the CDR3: TGTGCCAGCAGTGACGGACAGGGGGCAAGAGGCTACACCTTC.

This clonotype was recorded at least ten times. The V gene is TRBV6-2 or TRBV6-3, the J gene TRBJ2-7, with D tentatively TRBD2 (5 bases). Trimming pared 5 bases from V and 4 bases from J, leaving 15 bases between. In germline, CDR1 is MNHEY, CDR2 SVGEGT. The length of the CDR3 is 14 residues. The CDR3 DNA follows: TGTGCCAGCAGTGGACTGAAAACGGGTTACGAGCAGTACTTC. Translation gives CASSGLKTGYEQYF.

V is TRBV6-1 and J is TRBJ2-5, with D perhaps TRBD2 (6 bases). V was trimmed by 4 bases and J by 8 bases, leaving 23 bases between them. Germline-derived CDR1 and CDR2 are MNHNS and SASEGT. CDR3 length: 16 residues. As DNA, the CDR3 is TGTGCCAGCAGTGGGGTCGGGGGAGGAGCCACAGATACCCAGTACTTC. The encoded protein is CASSGVGGGATDTQYF.

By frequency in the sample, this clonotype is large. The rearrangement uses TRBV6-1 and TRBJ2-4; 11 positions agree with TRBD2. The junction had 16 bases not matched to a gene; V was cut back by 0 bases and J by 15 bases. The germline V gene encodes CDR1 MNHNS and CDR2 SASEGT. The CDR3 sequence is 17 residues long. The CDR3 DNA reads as TGTGCCAGCAGTGAAGCGCTTCTTAAACTAGCGGGAGTTTCCCCGTACTTC. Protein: CASSEALLKLAGVSPYF.

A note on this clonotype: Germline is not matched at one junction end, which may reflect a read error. This chain's CDR3 is CASTNRAGSDEQFF. In DNA, the CDR3 is TGTGCCAGCACCAACCGTGCGGGTAGCGATGAGCAGTTTTTC. The V and J genes are TRBV6-1 and TRBJ2-1; a possible D gene is TRBD2 (5 bases). Germline V CDR1 and CDR2: MNHNS, SASEGT. This CDR3 has 14 residues.

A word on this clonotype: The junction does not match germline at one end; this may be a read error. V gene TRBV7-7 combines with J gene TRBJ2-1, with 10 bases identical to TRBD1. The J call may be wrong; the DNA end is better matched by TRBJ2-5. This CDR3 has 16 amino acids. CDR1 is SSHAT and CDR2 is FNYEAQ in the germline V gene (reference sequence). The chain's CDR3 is CASSQRYMGQGETQYF. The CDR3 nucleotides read TGTGCTAGCAGCCAAAGATACATGGGACAGGGGGAGACCCAGTACTTC.

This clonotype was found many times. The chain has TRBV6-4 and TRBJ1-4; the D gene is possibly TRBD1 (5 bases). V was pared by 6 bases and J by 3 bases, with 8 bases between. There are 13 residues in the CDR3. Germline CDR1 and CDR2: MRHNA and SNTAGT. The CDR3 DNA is TGTGCCAGCAGCCAAGGGGCTAATGAAAAACTGTTTTTT. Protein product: CASSQGANEKLFF.

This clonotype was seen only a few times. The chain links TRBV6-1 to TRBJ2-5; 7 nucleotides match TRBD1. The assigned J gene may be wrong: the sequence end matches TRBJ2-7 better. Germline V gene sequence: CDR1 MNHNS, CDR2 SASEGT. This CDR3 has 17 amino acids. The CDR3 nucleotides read TGTGCCAGCAGTCGACAGGGCTTAGACATTCTTTCCTACGAGCAGTACTTC. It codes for CASSRQGLDILSYEQYF.

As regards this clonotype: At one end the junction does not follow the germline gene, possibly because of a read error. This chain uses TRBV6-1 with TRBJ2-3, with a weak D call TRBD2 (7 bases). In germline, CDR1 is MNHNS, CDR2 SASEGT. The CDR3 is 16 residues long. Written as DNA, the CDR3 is TGTGCCAGCGCGGGGGCTGGGGACCGGGACCAAGAGACCCAGTACTTT. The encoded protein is CASAGAGDRDQETQYF.

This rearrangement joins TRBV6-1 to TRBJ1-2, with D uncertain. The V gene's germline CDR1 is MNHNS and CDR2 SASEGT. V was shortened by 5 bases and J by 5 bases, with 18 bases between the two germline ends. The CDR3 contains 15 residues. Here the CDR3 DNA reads TGTGCCAGCAGTCCCGACTGGCGGCCCGGGTATGGCTACACCTTC. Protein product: CASSPDWRPGYGYTF.

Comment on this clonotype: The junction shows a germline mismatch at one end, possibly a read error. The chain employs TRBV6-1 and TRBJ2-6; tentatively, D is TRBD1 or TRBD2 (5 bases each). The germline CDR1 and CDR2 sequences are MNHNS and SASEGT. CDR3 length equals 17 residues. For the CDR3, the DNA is TGTGCCAGCACCGGGATAGGGGTTGGTTCGTGGTCCTACGTGCTGACTTTC. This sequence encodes CASTGIGVGSWSYVLTF.

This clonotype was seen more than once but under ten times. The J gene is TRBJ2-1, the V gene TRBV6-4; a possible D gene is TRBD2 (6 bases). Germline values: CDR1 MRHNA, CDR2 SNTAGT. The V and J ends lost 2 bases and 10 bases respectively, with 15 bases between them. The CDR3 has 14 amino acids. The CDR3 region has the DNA TGTGCCAGCAGTGACAGGCGGGGTCCCTACGAGCAGTTCTTC. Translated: CASSDRRGPYEQFF.

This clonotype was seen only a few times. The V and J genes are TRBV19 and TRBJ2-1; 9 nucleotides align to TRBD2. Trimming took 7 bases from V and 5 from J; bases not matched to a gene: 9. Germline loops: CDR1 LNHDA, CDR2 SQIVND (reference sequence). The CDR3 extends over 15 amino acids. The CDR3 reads CASNPAGGGHNEQFF. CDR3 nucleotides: TGTGCCAGTAACCCAGCGGGAGGAGGACACAATGAGCAGTTCTTC.